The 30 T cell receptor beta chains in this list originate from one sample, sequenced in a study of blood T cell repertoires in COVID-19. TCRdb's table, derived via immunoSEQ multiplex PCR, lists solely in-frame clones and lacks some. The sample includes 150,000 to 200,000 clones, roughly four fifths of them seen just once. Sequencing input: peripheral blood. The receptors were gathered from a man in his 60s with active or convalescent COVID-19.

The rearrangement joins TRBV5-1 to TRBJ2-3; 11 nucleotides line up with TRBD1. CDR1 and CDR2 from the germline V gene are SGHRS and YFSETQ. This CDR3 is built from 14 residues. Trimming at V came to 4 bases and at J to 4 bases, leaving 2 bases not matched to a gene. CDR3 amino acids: CASSRTGGPDTQYF. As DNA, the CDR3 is TGCGCCAGCAGCCGGACAGGGGGCCCAGATACGCAGTATTTT.

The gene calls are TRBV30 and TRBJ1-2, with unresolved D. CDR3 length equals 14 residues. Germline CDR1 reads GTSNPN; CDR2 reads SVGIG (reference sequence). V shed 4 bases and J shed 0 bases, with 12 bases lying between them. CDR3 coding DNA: TGTGCCTGGATCGGTTGGGCAGCTAACTATGGCTACACCTTC. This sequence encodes CAWIGWAANYGYTF.

Here the CDR3 DNA reads TGCAGCGTTGAGGGAGGCAAGCCAGAGAACTATGGCTACACCTTC. Protein: CSVEGGKPENYGYTF. This chain connects TRBV29-1 to TRBJ1-2, with D unclear. Germline V lookup: CDR1 SQVTM, CDR2 ANQGSEA. The V gene lost 3 bases and the J gene lost 2 bases, with 16 bases spanning the gap. The CDR3 runs 15 residues.

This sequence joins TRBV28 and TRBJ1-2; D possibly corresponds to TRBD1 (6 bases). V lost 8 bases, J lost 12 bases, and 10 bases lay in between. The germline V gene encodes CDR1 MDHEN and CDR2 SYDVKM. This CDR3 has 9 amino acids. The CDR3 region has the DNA TGTGCCAGCGGGGACACCAACACCTTC. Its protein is CASGDTNTF.

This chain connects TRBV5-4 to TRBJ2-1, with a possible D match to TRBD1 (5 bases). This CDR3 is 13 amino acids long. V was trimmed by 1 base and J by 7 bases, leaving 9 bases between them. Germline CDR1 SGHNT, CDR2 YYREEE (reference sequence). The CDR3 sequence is CASSLWSGNEQFF. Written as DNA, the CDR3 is TGTGCCAGCAGCTTGTGGTCAGGGAATGAGCAGTTCTTC.

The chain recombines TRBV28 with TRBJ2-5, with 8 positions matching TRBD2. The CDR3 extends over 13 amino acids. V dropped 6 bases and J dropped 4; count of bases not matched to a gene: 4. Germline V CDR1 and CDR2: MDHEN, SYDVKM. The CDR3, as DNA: TGTGCCAGCAGGGGACTAGTCCGAGAGACCCAGTACTTC. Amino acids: CASRGLVRETQYF.

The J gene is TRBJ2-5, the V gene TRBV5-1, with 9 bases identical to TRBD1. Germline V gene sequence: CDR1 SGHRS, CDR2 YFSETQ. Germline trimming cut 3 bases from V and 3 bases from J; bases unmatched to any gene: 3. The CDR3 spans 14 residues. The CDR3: CASSSRTGEETQYF. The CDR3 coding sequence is TGCGCCAGCAGCTCCAGGACAGGGGAAGAGACCCAGTACTTC.

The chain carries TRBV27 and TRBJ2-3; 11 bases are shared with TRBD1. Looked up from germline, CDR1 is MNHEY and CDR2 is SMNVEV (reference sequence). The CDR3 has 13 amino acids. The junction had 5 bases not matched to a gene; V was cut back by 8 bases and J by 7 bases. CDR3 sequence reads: CASGTGGMNTQYF. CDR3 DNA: TGTGCCAGCGGGACAGGGGGAATGAATACGCAGTATTTT.

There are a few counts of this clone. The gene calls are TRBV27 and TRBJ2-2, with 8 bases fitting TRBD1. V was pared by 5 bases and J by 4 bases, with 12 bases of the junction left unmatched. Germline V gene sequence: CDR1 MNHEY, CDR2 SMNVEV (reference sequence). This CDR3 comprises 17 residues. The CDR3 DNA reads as TGTGCCAGCAGTCCAACCCATCAGGGGGCGGGCACCGGGGAGCTGTTTTTT. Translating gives CASSPTHQGAGTGELFF.

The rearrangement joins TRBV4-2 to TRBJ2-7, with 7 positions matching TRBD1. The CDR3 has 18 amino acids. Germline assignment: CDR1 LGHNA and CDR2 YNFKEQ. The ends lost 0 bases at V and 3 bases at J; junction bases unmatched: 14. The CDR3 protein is CASSQDSLPGQRDYEQYF. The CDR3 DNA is TGTGCCAGCAGCCAAGATTCCTTACCGGGACAGCGAGACTACGAGCAGTACTTC.

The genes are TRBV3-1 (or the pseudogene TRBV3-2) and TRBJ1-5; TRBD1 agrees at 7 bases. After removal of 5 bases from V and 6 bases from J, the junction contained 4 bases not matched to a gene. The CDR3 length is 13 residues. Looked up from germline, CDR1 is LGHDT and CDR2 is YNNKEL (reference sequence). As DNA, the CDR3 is TGTGCCAGCAGCGACAGGGACGGTCAGCCCCAGCATTTT. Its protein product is CASSDRDGQPQHF.

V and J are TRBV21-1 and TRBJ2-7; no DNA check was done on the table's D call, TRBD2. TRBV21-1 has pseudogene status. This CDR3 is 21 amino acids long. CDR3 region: CASSKALRACYGRGDPTKQYF. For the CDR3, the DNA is TGTGCCAGCAGCAAAGCGCTTAGAGCCTGTTACGGACGGGGGGATCCTACGAAGCAGTACTTC.

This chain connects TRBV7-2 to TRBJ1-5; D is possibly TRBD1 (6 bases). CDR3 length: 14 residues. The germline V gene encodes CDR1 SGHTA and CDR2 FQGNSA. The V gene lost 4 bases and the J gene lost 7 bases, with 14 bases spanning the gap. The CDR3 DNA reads TGTGCCAGCAGCTCGCAGGGGATGGGGCAGCCCCAGCATTTT. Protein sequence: CASSSQGMGQPQHF. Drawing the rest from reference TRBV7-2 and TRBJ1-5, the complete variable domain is GAGVSQSPSNKVTEKGKDVELRCDPISGHTALYWYRQSLGQGLEFLIYFQGNSAPDKSGLPSDRFSAERTGGSVSTLTIQRTQQEDSAVYLCASSSQGMGQPQHFGDGTRLSIL.

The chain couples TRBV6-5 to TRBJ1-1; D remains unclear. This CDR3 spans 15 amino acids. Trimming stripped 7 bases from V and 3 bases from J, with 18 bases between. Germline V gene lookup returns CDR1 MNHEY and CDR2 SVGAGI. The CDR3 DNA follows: TGTGCCAGCACCCACCACTTTGCGCAGGACACTGAAGCTTTCTTT. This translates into CASTHHFAQDTEAFF.

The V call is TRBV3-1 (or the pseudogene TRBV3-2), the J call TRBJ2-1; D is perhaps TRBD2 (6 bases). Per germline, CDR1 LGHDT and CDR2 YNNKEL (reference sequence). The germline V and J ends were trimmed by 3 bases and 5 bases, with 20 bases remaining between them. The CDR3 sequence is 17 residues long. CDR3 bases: TGTGCCAGCAGCCAGGCGGGGTTAGGTGAGCGGGACAATGAGCAGTTCTTC. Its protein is CASSQAGLGERDNEQFF.

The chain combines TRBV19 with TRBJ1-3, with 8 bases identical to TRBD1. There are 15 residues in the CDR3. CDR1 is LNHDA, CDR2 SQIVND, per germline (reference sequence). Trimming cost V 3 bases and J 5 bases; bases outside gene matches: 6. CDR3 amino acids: CASSIGTGLRNTIYF. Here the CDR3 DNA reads TGTGCCAGTAGTATCGGGACAGGCTTACGAAACACCATATATTTT.

The chain's CDR3 is CASSLEGLGVNQPQHF. The CDR3 DNA reads as TGTGCCAGCAGCTTAGAGGGGCTAGGGGTCAATCAGCCCCAGCATTTT. The rearrangement joins TRBV7-8 to TRBJ1-5, with a tentative D call TRBD1 (5 bases). Trimming removed 1 base at V and 3 bases at J, with 13 bases between. Germline CDR1 SGHVS, CDR2 FQNEAQ. The CDR3 extends over 16 amino acids.

For the CDR3, the DNA is TGCGCCAGCAGCCAAGGCAGTAGCAAGCTTGGCACAGATACGCAGTATTTT. Translated: CASSQGSSKLGTDTQYF. V is TRBV4-1 and J is TRBJ2-3, with no clear D. In germline, CDR1 is MGHRA, CDR2 YSYEKL. CDR3 size: 17 residues. V lost 1 base, J lost 1 base, and 15 bases lay in between.

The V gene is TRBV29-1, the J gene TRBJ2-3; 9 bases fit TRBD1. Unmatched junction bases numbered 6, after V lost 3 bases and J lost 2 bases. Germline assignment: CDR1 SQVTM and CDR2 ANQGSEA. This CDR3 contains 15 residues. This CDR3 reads CSVESRDRDTDTQYF. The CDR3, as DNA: TGCAGCGTTGAGTCCCGGGACAGGGACACAGATACGCAGTATTTT.

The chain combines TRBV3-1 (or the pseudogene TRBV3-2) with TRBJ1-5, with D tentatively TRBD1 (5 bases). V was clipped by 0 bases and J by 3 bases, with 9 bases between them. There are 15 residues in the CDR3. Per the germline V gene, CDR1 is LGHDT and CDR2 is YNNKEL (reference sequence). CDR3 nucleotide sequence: TGTGCCAGCAGCCAAGATGGGGCCAACAATCAGCCCCAGCATTTT. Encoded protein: CASSQDGANNQPQHF.

The CDR3 spells CASIGREGFQETQYF. The CDR3 nucleotides read TGTGCCAGCATTGGGCGGGAGGGGTTCCAAGAGACCCAGTACTTC. The V and J genes are TRBV5-4 and TRBJ2-5, with 9 bases aligning to TRBD2. V lost 6 bases to trimming and J lost 1 base; unmatched junction nucleotides: 7. Germline CDR1 SGHNT, CDR2 YYREEE (reference sequence). This CDR3 contains 15 residues. The complete variable domain, with remaining parts taken from reference TRBV5-4 and TRBJ2-5, reads ETGVTQSPTHLIKTRGQQVTLRCSSQSGHNTVSWYQQALGQGPQFIFQYYREEENGRGNFPPRFSGLQFPNYSSELNVNALELDDSALYLCASIGREGFQETQYFGPGTRLLVL.

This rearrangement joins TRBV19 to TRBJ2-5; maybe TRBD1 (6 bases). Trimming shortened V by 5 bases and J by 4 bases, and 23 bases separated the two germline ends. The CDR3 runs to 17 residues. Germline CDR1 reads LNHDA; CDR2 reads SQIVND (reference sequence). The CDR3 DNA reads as TGTGCCAGTAGTGTGGGCGGGCAGGGGTCCCATAGAGAGACCCAGTACTTC. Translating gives CASSVGGQGSHRETQYF.

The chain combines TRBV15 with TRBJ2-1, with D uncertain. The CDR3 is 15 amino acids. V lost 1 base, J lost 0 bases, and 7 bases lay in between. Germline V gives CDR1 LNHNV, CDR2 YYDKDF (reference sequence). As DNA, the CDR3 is TGTGCCACCAGCAGAGGGCCTAGCTCCTACAATGAGCAGTTCTTC. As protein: CATSRGPSSYNEQFF.

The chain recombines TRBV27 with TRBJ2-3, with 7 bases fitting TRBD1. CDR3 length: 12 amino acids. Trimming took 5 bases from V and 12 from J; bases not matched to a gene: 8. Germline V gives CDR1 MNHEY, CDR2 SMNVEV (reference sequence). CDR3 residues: CASSADRRDQYF. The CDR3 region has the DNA TGTGCCAGCAGTGCGGACAGGAGAGATCAGTATTTT.

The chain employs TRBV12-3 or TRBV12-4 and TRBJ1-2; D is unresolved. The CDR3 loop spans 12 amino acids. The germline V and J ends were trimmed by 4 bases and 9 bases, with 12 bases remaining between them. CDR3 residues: CASSSRPNSYTF. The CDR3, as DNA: TGTGCCAGCAGTTCACGCCCGAACAGCTACACCTTC.

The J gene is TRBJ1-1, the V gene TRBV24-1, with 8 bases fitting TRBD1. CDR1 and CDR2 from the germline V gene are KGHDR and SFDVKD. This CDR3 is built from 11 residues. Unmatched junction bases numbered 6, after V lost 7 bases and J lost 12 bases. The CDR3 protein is CATSTGGWTFF. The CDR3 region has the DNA TGTGCCACCAGCACAGGGGGATGGACTTTCTTT.

CDR3 residues: CASSQESNSQYF. DNA of the CDR3: TGTGCCAGCAGCCAAGAGTCCAACTCACAGTACTTC. The chain uses TRBV3-1 (or the pseudogene TRBV3-2) and TRBJ2-4, with D hard to call. Germline V gene lookup returns CDR1 LGHDT and CDR2 YNNKEL (reference sequence). The CDR3 spans 12 residues. The V gene lost 0 bases and the J gene lost 13 bases, with 10 bases spanning the gap.

The CDR3 sequence is CASSYSRAGGTDTQYF. CDR3 bases: TGTGCCAGCAGTTACTCCCGAGCGGGGGGCACAGATACGCAGTATTTT. The rearrangement uses TRBV6-5 and TRBJ2-3; 8 nucleotides align to TRBD2. The CDR3 loop spans 16 amino acids. V lost 0 bases to trimming and J lost 1 base; unmatched junction nucleotides: 3. Germline loops: CDR1 MNHEY, CDR2 SVGAGI.

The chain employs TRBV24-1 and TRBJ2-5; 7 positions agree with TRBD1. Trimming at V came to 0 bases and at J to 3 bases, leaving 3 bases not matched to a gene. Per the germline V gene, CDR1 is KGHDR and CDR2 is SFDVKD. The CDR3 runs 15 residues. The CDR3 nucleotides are TGTGCCACCAGTGATTTGTCAGGGGGTAAAGAGACCCAGTACTTC. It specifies CATSDLSGGKETQYF.

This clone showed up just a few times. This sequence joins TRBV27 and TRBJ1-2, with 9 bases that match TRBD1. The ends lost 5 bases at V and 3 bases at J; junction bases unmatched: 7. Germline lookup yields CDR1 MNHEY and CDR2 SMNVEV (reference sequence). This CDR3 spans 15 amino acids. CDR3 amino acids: CASSPGTGYHYGYTF. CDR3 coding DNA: TGTGCCAGCAGTCCAGGGACAGGGTACCACTATGGCTACACCTTC.